This TCR beta chain was profiled in a study of blood T cell repertoires in COVID-19. This CDR3 is 14 amino acids long. Trimming left V 4 bases short and J 3 bases short, with 8 bases between. From germline, CDR1 is KGHDR and CDR2 SFDVKD. Profiled with immunoSEQ multiplex PCR; TCRdb holds only in-frame clones, not every one. The sample comprises 95,000 to 100,000 clones, about 85% of which are singletons, and more than 1.5% rests with the top ten. The clonotype comes from a woman in her 70s with active or convalescent COVID-19. The sequencing sample was made of peripheral blood. This rearrangement joins TRBV24-1 to TRBJ2-2, with D hard to call. DNA of the CDR3: TGTGCCACCAGTGACGACACGGACACCGGGGAGCTGTTTTTT. Translating gives CATSDDTDTGELFF.